This T cell receptor beta chain was sequenced during a study of spatial heterogeneity in lung cancer (dated by TCRdb to about 2019). Regarding the study in general: More beta-chain than alpha-chain transcripts were consistently detected, likely reflecting higher beta-chain transcript abundance. In the raw uncorrected reads, each unique combination of TCR and UMI appeared on average more than ten times. Both alpha and beta chains were TCR-sequenced in 220 or so tumor regions, about 69 matched nontumor lung samples and some 50 PBMC samples obtained at surgery. TCR repertoire features were related to nonsynonymous mutation counts determined by whole-exome sequencing of tumor tissue. TCR alpha and beta repertoires were quantitatively compared across multiple tumor regions, matched nontumor lung and blood in non-small cell lung cancer. Points the paper makes about the study in general: Confirming at a functional level the hypothesis that regional TCRs recognize regional mutations was considered to require additional single-cell paired TCR alpha and beta sequencing.

Library preparation employed 5' RACE. TCRdb names NextSeq 500 as the instrument used. The TCR library protocol attached a unique molecular identifier to each TCR cDNA molecule to allow correction of PCR and sequencing errors. On the authors' methods: TCR identification, UMI-based error correction and CDR3 extraction were performed with Decombinator tools. Expanded TCRs were defined as those above a frequency of 2 per 1,000, corresponding to the top 1% of the tumor frequency distribution. Renyi diversity was calculated using the R vegan package after each repertoire was subsampled 100 times to 5,000 TCRs. CDR3 similarity networks were constructed using string-kernel similarity of amino acid triplets, with links drawn between CDR3s whose pairwise similarity was above 0.82. TCRdb reworked the public reads: Q25 trimming with fastp, MiXCR clone assembly, productive beta chains retained. Each entry is one CDR3 protein sequence, shown with its most common DNA and genes. TCRdb, rather than the study authors, made the V and J calls. This sample comprises approximately 12,000 distinct CDR3 sequences, roughly 6.4% of them detected only once. The ten largest clones represent 9% to 12% of the sample.

The time point label, read with the paper, signifies: sample taken at primary tumor resection. Without any cell sorting, TCR sequencing was performed on whole RNA extracted either from tumor and nontumor lung tissue or from cryopreserved PBMC samples. The donors were some 70 patients from the lung TRACERx cohort who had early-stage, untreated non-small cell lung cancer. Only patients with enough RNA available from two or more tumor regions were chosen for TCR sequencing. Before being selected, tumor and adjacent nontumor lung specimens were reviewed by a lung pathologist. Of note for this clonotype: Its antigen is still unknown. Base qualities are missing; no much larger clone stands one base away.

V loses 3 bases, J loses 6 bases, and the germline ends lie 16 bases apart. According to the germline V gene, CDR1 reads SGHRS and CDR2 reads YFSETQ. CDR3 length: 14 amino acids, cysteine to phenylalanine. The sequence is cut down to CDR3 DNA, 42 bases in frame from base 1. This TCR came from a male donor with early-stage non-small cell lung cancer. Sample: normal lung tissue next to the tumor, taken at surgery. The chain is assembled from TRBV5-1 and TRBJ2-7, and perhaps TRBD2 as D gene, on 6 matching bases. The CDR3 in this case is CASSSRGQGGEQYF. The nucleotide sequence is given as TGCGCCAGCAGCTCCCGAGGGCAGGGAGGCGAGCAGTACTTC.